This T cell receptor (beta chain) was obtained from a study of blood T cell repertoires in COVID-19. Across the study: Whether acute or convalescent, the COVID-19 samples came from the United States, Italy and Spain. The cDNA or gDNA used as material had been derived from T cells, B-cell-depleted T cells, or PBMCs.

Original processing notes: From reference gene primer amplification, estimates of nucleated cell counts were derived. Sequencing was performed with immunoSEQ multiplex PCR; in TCRdb, only in-frame clones are kept and a portion is missing. That table furnishes V, J and clone size, whereas the DNA furnished D and trimming. The sample lists over 20,000 clones; around nine tenths were seen once. Trimming took 4 bases from V and 4 from J; bases not matched to a gene: 5. This CDR3 is 15 amino acids long. Germline assignment: CDR1 SGHDN and CDR2 FVKESK. This chain links TRBV14 with TRBJ2-1; 9 bases agree with TRBD2. The TCR originated in a human donor in a cohort sampled during active COVID-19. The donor label of this sample is uncertain. The material sequenced was peripheral blood. The CDR3 loop reads CASSPGLAIYNEQFF. DNA of the CDR3: TGTGCCAGCAGCCCGGGACTAGCAATTTACAATGAGCAGTTCTTC.